This is a list of T cell receptor beta chains from one sample in a study of STAT5B mutations in CD4+ large granular lymphocyte leukemia. Sequencing used immunoSEQ multiplex PCR; TCRdb keeps in-frame clones, though not all of them. The top ten clones hold under 2.5% of a sample with 30,000 or so clones, 65% to 80% of them seen once. The source material was CD4+ T cells from blood buffy coats. Receptors were obtained from a human donor in good health. Both conserved end residues are part of each CDR3. D genes are given only for firm matches. For some rows the clone size is stated as once, few or many, or as a class when expanded; others skip it.

V: TRBV5-1; D: .; J: TRBJ2-5; size: once; DNA: TGCGCCAGCAGCTTGGCAGCGGAGGCCCAGTACTTC; CDR3: CASSLAAEAQYF
V: TRBV5-6; D: .; J: TRBJ2-4; size: .; DNA: TGTGCCAGCAGCTTGGGCAGACTAACTAGCAACATTCAGTACTTC; CDR3: CASSLGRLTSNIQYF
V: TRBV29-1; D: .; J: TRBJ2-1; size: .; DNA: TGCAGCGTTGAGGGACGGCCTCACAATGAGCAGTTCTTC; CDR3: CSVEGRPHNEQFF
V: TRBV27; D: .; J: TRBJ2-5; size: .; DNA: TGTGCCAGCAGTTTAGTTACGGGCATCCGCCCGGGGACCCAGTACTTC; CDR3: CASSLVTGIRPGTQYF
V: TRBV5-6; D: .; J: TRBJ2-2; size: .; DNA: TGTGCCAGCAGCTGGCGTCGAGTCGGGGAGCTGTTTTTT; CDR3: CASSWRRVGELFF
V: TRBV25-1; D: .; J: TRBJ2-2; size: .; DNA: TGTGCCAGCAGTAGAGGCACCGGGGAGCTGTTTTTT; CDR3: CASSRGTGELFF
V: TRBV5-1; D: .; J: TRBJ2-7; size: once; DNA: TGCGCCAGCAGCTCGTCTGGGATCTACGAGCAGTACTTC; CDR3: CASSSSGIYEQYF
V: TRBV19; D: TRBD2; J: TRBJ2-7; size: .; DNA: TGTGCCAGTAGTATACGAGCGGGGGGGCTCTACGAGCAGTACTTC; CDR3: CASSIRAGGLYEQYF
V: TRBV6-1; D: .; J: TRBJ2-5; size: .; DNA: TGTGCCAGCAGTGAGAGCAGTGCTAACCGGGGGGAGACCCAGTACTTC; CDR3: CASSESSANRGETQYF
V: TRBV12-5; D: .; J: TRBJ2-7; size: .; DNA: TGTGCTAGTTTGGGGGACGGCCACGGTGGGGAGCAGTACTTC; CDR3: CASLGDGHGGEQYF
V: TRBV6-5; D: .; J: TRBJ1-4; size: .; DNA: TGTGCCAGCAGTTACGATCAGAGGGGGGAAAAACTGTTTTTT; CDR3: CASSYDQRGEKLFF
V: TRBV7-9; D: .; J: TRBJ2-1; size: .; DNA: TGTGCCAGCAGCTTAGAAGCGGGCCCCTACAATGAGCAGTTCTTC; CDR3: CASSLEAGPYNEQFF
V: TRBV30; D: TRBD1; J: TRBJ2-7; size: once; DNA: TGTGCCTGGCGGGACAGGGGCTACGAGCAGTACTTC; CDR3: CAWRDRGYEQYF
V: TRBV19; D: TRBD2; J: TRBJ2-7; size: .; DNA: TGTGCCAGTAGTTGGGGACTAGCGGGAAGCGAGCAGTACTTC; CDR3: CASSWGLAGSEQYF
V: TRBV7-9; D: TRBD2; J: TRBJ2-2; size: once; DNA: TGTGCCAGCAGCCTGAGGACTAGCGGGTACGCGAACACCGGGGAGCTGTTTTTT; CDR3: CASSLRTSGYANTGELFF
V: TRBV5-1; D: .; J: TRBJ2-7; size: .; DNA: TGCGCCAGCAGCGTGGAGACAGATGAGGTCCACGAGCAGTACTTC; CDR3: CASSVETDEVHEQYF
V: TRBV7-6; D: TRBD2; J: TRBJ2-2; size: .; DNA: TGTGCCAGCAGCTTAGTTGCGCTAGCGGGGGCTGGGGAGCTGTTTTTT; CDR3: CASSLVALAGAGELFF
V: TRBV5-8; D: .; J: TRBJ2-3; size: .; DNA: TGTGCCAGCAGCTTCGGGACATTTAGCACAGATACGCAGTATTTT; CDR3: CASSFGTFSTDTQYF
V: TRBV28; D: .; J: TRBJ1-5; size: few; DNA: TGTGCCAGCAGTTTAGCAGGGGATAGCAATCAGCCCCAGCATTTT; CDR3: CASSLAGDSNQPQHF